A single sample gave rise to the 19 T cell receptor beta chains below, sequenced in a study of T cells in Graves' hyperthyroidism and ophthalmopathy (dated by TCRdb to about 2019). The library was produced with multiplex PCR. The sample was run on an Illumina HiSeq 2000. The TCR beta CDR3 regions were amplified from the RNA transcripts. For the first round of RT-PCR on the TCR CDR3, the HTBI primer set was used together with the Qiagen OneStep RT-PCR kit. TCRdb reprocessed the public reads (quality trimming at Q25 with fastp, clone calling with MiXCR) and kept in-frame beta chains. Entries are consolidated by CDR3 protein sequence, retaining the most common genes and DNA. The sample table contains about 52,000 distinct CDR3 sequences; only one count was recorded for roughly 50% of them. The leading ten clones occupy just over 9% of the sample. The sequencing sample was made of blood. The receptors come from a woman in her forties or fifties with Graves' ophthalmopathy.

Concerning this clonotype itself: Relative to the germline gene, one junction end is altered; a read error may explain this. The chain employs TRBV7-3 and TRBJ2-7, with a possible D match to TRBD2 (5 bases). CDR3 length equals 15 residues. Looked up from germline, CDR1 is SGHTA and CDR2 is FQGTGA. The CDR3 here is CASSSTERGSYEQYF. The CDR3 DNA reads TGCGCCAGCAGCTCCACCGAACGGGGATCCTACGAGCAGTACTTC. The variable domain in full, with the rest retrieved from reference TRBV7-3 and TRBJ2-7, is GAGVSQTPSNKVTEKGKYVELRCDPISGHTALYWYRQSLGQGPEFLIYFQGTGAADDSGLPNDRFFAVRPEGSVSTLKIQRTERGDSAVYLCASSSTERGSYEQYFGPGTRLTVT.

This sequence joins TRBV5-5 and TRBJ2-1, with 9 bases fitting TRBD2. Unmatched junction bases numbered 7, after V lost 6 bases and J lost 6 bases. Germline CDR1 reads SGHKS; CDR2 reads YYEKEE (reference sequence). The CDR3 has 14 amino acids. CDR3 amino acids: CASNGQREVNEQFF. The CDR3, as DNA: TGTGCCAGCAACGGACAGCGGGAGGTCAATGAGCAGTTCTTC.

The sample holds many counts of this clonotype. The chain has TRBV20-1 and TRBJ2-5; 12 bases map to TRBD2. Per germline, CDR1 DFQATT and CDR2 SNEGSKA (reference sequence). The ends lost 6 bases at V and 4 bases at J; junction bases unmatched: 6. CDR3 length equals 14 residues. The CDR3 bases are TGCAGTGCCGAGACTAGCGGGAGTTTAGAGACCCAGTACTTC. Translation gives CSAETSGSLETQYF.

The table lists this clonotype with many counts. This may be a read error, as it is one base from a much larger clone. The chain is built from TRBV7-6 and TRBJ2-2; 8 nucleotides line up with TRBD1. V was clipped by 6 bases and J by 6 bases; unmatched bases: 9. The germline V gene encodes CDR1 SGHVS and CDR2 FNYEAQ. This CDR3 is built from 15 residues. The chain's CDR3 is CASSPRQGRAGELFF. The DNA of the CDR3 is TGTGCCAGCAGTCCGAGACAGGGGCGGGCCGGGGAGCTGTTTTTT.

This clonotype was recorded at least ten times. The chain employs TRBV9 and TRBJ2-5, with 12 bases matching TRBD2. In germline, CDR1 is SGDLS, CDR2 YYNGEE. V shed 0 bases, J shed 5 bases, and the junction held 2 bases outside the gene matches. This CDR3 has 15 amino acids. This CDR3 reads CASSVASGGDETQYF. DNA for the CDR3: TGTGCCAGCAGCGTAGCTAGCGGGGGGGATGAGACCCAGTACTTC.

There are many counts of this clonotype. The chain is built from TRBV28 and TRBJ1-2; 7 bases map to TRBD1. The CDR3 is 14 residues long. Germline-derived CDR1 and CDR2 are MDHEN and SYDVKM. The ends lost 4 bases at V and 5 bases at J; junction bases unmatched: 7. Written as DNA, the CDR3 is TGTGCCAGCAGTTCGGGGACAGTCTCGTATGGCTACACCTTC. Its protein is CASSSGTVSYGYTF.

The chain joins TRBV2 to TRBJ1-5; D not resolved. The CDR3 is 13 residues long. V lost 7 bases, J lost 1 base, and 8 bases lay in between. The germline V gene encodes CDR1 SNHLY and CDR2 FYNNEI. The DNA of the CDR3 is TGTGCCAGCAAAGGGCAGAGCAATCAGCCCCAGCATTTT. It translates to CASKGQSNQPQHF.

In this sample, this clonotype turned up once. DNA of the CDR3: TGCAGCGTTGTAACACTAGCGGGAGCCGAGCAGTACTTC. Protein product: CSVVTLAGAEQYF. The rearrangement links TRBV29-1 to TRBJ2-7; 11 nucleotides agree with TRBD2. Looked up from germline, CDR1 is SQVTM and CDR2 is ANQGSEA. Trimming removed 4 bases from V and 6 bases from J; junction bases left unmatched: 5. CDR3 length: 13 residues.

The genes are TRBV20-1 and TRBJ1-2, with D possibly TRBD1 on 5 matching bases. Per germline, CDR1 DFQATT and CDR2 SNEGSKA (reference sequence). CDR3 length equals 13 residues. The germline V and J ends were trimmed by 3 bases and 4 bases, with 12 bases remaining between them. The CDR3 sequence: CSASQGDSYGYTF. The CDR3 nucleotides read TGCAGTGCTAGCCAGGGCGATAGCTATGGCTACACCTTC.

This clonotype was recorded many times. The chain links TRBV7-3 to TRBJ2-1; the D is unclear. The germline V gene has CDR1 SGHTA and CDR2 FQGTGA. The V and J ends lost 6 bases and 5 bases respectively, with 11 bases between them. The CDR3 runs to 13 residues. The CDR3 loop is CASSRDRNNEQFF. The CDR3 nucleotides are TGTGCCAGCAGTAGGGATCGAAACAATGAGCAGTTCTTC.

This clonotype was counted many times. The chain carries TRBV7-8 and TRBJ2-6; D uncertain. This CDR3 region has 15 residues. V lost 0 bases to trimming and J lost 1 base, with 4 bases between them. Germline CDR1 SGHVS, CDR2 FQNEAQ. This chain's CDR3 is CASSLATSGANVLTF. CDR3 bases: TGTGCCAGCAGCTTAGCTACATCTGGGGCCAACGTCCTGACTTTC.

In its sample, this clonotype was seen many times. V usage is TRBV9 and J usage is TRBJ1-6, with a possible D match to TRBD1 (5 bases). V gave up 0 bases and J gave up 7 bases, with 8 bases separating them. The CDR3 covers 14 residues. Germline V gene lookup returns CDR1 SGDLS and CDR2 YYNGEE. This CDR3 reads CASSVGRTNSPLHF. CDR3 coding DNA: TGTGCCAGCAGCGTAGGGCGGACAAATTCACCCCTCCACTTT.

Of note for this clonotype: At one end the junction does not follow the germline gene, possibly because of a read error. CDR3 sequence reads: CDSSGTGVYEQYF. The CDR3 coding sequence is TGTGACAGTAGTGGGACCGGCGTCTACGAGCAGTACTTC. V and J are TRBV19 and TRBJ2-7; possibly TRBD1 or TRBD2 for D (5 bases each). CDR1 and CDR2 from the germline V gene are LNHDA and SQIVND (reference sequence). There are 13 residues in the CDR3. Drawing the rest from reference TRBV19 and TRBJ2-7, the complete variable domain is DGGITQSPKYLFRKEGQNVTLSCEQNLNHDAMYWYRQDPGQGLRLIYYSQIVNDFQKGDIAEGYSVSREKKESFPLTVTSAQKNPTAFYLCDSSGTGVYEQYFGPGTRLTVT.

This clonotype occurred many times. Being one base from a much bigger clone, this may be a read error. The DNA for the CDR3 is TGTGCCAGCAGCCCCCCCGGGGACACCATATATTTT. It yields the protein CASSPPGDTIYF. The rearrangement joins TRBV7-2 to TRBJ1-3; D is uncertain. V dropped 5 bases and J dropped 8 bases, with 10 bases sitting between them. CDR3 size: 12 residues. Per germline, CDR1 SGHTA and CDR2 FQGNSA.

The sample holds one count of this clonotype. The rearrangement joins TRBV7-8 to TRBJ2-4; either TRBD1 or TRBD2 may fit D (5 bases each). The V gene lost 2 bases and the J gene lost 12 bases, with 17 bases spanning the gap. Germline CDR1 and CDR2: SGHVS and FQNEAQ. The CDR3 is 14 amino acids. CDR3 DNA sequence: TGTGCCAGCAGCTTACGGCCGGCAGGGAGCAATCAGTACTTC. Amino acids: CASSLRPAGSNQYF.

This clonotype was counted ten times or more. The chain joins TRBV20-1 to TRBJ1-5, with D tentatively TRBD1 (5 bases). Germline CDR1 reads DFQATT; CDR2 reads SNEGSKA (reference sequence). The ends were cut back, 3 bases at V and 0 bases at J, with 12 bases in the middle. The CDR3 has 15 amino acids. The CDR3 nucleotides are TGCAGTGCTAGTCCAGGGCCGTATAGCAATCAGCCCCAGCATTTT. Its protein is CSASPGPYSNQPQHF.

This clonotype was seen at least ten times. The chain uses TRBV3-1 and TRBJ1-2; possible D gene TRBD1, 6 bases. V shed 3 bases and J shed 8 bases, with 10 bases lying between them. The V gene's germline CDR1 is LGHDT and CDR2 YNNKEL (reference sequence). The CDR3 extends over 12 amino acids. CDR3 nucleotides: TGTGCCAGCAGCCATGGGGGGCAGGGCTACACCTTC. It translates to CASSHGGQGYTF.

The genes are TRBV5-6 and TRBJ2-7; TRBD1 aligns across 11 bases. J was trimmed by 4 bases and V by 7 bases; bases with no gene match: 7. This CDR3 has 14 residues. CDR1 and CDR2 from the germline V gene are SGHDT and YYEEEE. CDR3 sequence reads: CASAGTGGKYEQYF. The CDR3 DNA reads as TGTGCCAGCGCTGGGACAGGGGGAAAGTACGAGCAGTACTTC.

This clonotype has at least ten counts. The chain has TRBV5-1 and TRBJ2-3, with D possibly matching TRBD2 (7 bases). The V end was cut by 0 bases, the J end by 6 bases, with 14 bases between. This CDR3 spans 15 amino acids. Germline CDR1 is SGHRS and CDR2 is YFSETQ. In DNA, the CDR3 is TGCGCCAGCAGCTTGGGCCCGGGGGGCTCGGATACGCAGTATTTT. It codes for CASSLGPGGSDTQYF.